This TCR beta chain was identified during a study of PD-L1 blockade in urothelial cancer. After removal of 5 bases from V and 7 bases from J, the junction contained 5 bases not matched to a gene. The CDR3 has 14 amino acids. Germline V gene data show CDR1 as SGHTA and CDR2 as FQGNSA. This clone was seen only once. Data came from immunoSEQ multiplex PCR; TCRdb stores just in-frame clones and leaves some out. The sample holds about 87,000 clones, roughly 84% seen once. Time point reported: pretreatment peripheral blood. This receptor was obtained from a man between 60 and 75 years old with urothelial cancer. V gene TRBV7-2 combines with J gene TRBJ2-5, with 12 bases lining up with TRBD2. The sample in question was PBMCs, obtained around atezolizumab (anti-PD-L1) treatment. DNA for the CDR3: TGTGCCAGCAGCCTCCAGACTAGCGGGGGGACCCAGTACTTC. Its translation is CASSLQTSGGTQYF.